This T cell receptor (beta chain) was obtained from a study of blood T cell repertoires in COVID-19. The overall study: Sources were T cells, B-cell-depleted T cells, or PBMCs; the material itself was cDNA or gDNA.

Per the original data handling: Amplification with reference gene primers provided the estimates of nucleated cell counts. Assay: immunoSEQ multiplex PCR; the TCRdb copy retains only in-frame clones and omits some. The V and J calls and the clone size are those of that table, but D and trimming were determined from the DNA. The data contain approximately 54,000 clones, 90% to 95% of them singletons. Germline values: CDR1 SGHAT, CDR2 FQNNGV. With 3 bases clipped from V and 8 bases from J, the junction kept 13 bases outside the gene matches. The CDR3 extends over 17 amino acids. The TCR comes from a man aged 50 to 60 with acute or convalescent COVID-19. The rearrangement joins TRBV11-2 to TRBJ2-1; 10 positions agree with TRBD2. The sequenced material came from peripheral blood. DNA for the CDR3: TGTGCCAGCAGCTTGGCCGGACTAGCGGTAATACTCGATGAGCAGTTCTTC. Translating gives CASSLAGLAVILDEQFF.